There are many counts of the clone carrying this TCR beta chain. Antigen: not known. V was trimmed by 5 bases and J by 0 bases, leaving 14 bases between them. The germline gives CDR1 DFQATT, CDR2 SNEGSKA (reference sequence). The CDR3 runs 16 residues. This entry belongs to a study of T cells in Graves' hyperthyroidism and ophthalmopathy. Study results and caveats: Blood samples included most of the expanded thyroid clonotypes exceeding 0.001. Ophthalmopathy cases were set apart from stable hyperthyroidism by a 13 V-J model.

From RNA transcripts, TCR beta CDR3 regions were amplified. Primed by the HTBI set, a first-round RT-PCR was run on the TCR CDR3. MiXCR, run by TCRdb on the multiplex PCR reads, gives a single entry per CDR3 protein. The profile shows about 640,000 distinct CDR3 sequences, roughly 14% of them singletons. Investigators excluded patients with uncontrolled infection, other autoimmune disease, pregnancy or lactation. Around 10 ml fresh peripheral blood yielded the PBMCs. The sequenced sample was blood. The V gene is TRBV20-1, the J gene TRBJ1-6; D is undetermined. The TCR was taken from a woman aged 50 to 60 with Graves' ophthalmopathy. This chain's CDR3 is CSAHRGGNSYNSPLHF. The CDR3 DNA reads as TGCAGTGCTCACCGCGGCGGCAACTCCTATAATTCACCCCTCCACTTT.